This is a list of T cell receptor beta chains from one sample in a study of blood T cell repertoires in COVID-19. Clones were sequenced by immunoSEQ multiplex PCR, and TCRdb holds only the in-frame ones, with some missing. The sample contains under 250,000 clones, roughly 90% of which appear only once. The sequencing input was peripheral blood. The source of these receptors is a man in his fifties or sixties who had recovered from COVID-19. Each CDR3 is given with its conserved first and last residue. A D gene is named only where the DNA matches it firmly. Clone size is not always given. Where it is, it says once, few, many or a class for expanded clones.

d_call: NA
clone_size: once
j_call: TRBJ1-5
v_call: TRBV19
cdr3_aa: CASSPGQIPNQPQHF
cdr3_nt: TGTGCCAGTAGTCCAGGACAGATTCCCAATCAGCCCCAGCATTTT

d_call: NA
clone_size: NA
j_call: TRBJ1-6
v_call: TRBV5-5
cdr3_aa: CASSSPPINSPLHF
cdr3_nt: TGTGCCAGCAGCTCCCCCCCAATTAATTCACCCCTCCACTTT

d_call: TRBD2
clone_size: NA
j_call: TRBJ2-3
v_call: TRBV7-3
cdr3_aa: CASSDALYGLAGFGTDTQYF
cdr3_nt: TGTGCCAGCAGCGATGCCCTTTATGGACTAGCGGGGTTCGGCACAGATACGCAGTATTTT

d_call: TRBD1
clone_size: NA
j_call: TRBJ2-3
v_call: TRBV6-1
cdr3_aa: CASSEQGARTDTQYF
cdr3_nt: TGTGCCAGCAGTGAACAGGGGGCCAGGACAGATACGCAGTATTTT

d_call: TRBD2
clone_size: NA
j_call: TRBJ2-4
v_call: TRBV9
cdr3_aa: CASSIGLAGGNIQYF
cdr3_nt: TGTGCCAGCAGCATAGGACTAGCGGGAGGTAACATTCAGTACTTC

d_call: TRBD1
clone_size: NA
j_call: TRBJ1-1
v_call: TRBV14
cdr3_aa: CASSQNQTGGKNTEAFF
cdr3_nt: TGTGCCAGCAGCCAGAACCAGACAGGGGGAAAGAACACTGAAGCTTTCTTT

d_call: NA
clone_size: once
j_call: TRBJ2-3
v_call: TRBV6-5
cdr3_aa: CASSYSPRHTDTQYF
cdr3_nt: TGTGCCAGCAGTTACTCGCCGCGACACACAGATACGCAGTATTTT

d_call: TRBD1
clone_size: NA
j_call: TRBJ1-5
v_call: TRBV27
cdr3_aa: CASSFRQGQSNQPQHF
cdr3_nt: TGTGCCAGCAGTTTTCGCCAGGGACAGAGCAATCAGCCCCAGCATTTT

d_call: NA
clone_size: NA
j_call: TRBJ1-1
v_call: TRBV11-1
cdr3_aa: CASTRWSEAFF
cdr3_nt: TGTGCCAGTACGCGCTGGTCTGAAGCTTTCTTT

d_call: TRBD1
clone_size: NA
j_call: TRBJ2-5
v_call: TRBV27
cdr3_aa: CASSVGTGGVETQYF
cdr3_nt: TGTGCCAGCAGTGTCGGGACAGGGGGGGTGGAGACCCAGTACTTC

d_call: NA
clone_size: NA
j_call: TRBJ1-4
v_call: TRBV18
cdr3_aa: CASSPGRVNEKLFF
cdr3_nt: TGTGCCAGCTCACCAGGCAGGGTTAATGAAAAACTGTTTTTT

d_call: TRBD1
clone_size: NA
j_call: TRBJ2-7
v_call: TRBV2
cdr3_aa: CASRLTGSFRDEQYF
cdr3_nt: TGTGCCAGCAGGCTGACAGGGTCCTTTAGGGACGAGCAGTACTTC

d_call: TRBD1
clone_size: few
j_call: TRBJ1-1
v_call: TRBV29-1
cdr3_aa: CSAGTGGEATEAFF
cdr3_nt: TGCAGCGCCGGGACAGGGGGCGAAGCCACTGAAGCTTTCTTT

d_call: TRBD2
clone_size: NA
j_call: TRBJ2-7
v_call: TRBV30
cdr3_aa: CAWIPGGLASREQYF
cdr3_nt: TGTGCCTGGATCCCCGGAGGACTAGCAAGTCGCGAGCAGTACTTC

d_call: NA
clone_size: once
j_call: TRBJ1-4
v_call: TRBV30
cdr3_aa: CAGNSRIINEKLFF
cdr3_nt: TGTGCCGGTAACTCGCGGATCATAAATGAAAAACTGTTTTTT

d_call: NA
clone_size: NA
j_call: TRBJ1-2
v_call: TRBV6-5
cdr3_aa: CASSPVGGFDGYTF
cdr3_nt: TGTGCCAGCAGTCCGGTCGGGGGGTTCGATGGCTACACCTTC

d_call: NA
clone_size: NA
j_call: TRBJ1-1
v_call: TRBV19
cdr3_aa: CASSVDSGTFNTEAFF
cdr3_nt: TGTGCCAGTAGTGTTGATTCCGGGACTTTCAACACTGAAGCTTTCTTT

d_call: TRBD2
clone_size: NA
j_call: TRBJ2-1
v_call: TRBV9
cdr3_aa: CASSVSSGGAGFNEQFF
cdr3_nt: TGTGCCAGCAGCGTGTCAAGCGGGGGGGCCGGTTTCAATGAGCAGTTCTTC

d_call: NA
clone_size: NA
j_call: TRBJ1-4
v_call: TRBV23-1
cdr3_aa: CASSQLWLATNEKLFF
cdr3_nt: TGCGCCAGCAGTCAATTGTGGCTCGCAACTAATGAAAAACTGTTTTTT

d_call: NA
clone_size: NA
j_call: TRBJ2-5
v_call: TRBV12-3/TRBV12-4
cdr3_aa: CASSFPPGTQYF
cdr3_nt: TGTGCCAGCAGTTTCCCCCCAGGGACCCAGTACTTC

d_call: TRBD1
clone_size: NA
j_call: TRBJ1-2
v_call: TRBV4-1
cdr3_aa: CASSPKEEGADWYGYTF
cdr3_nt: TGCGCCAGCAGCCCTAAGGAGGAGGGGGCGGACTGGTATGGCTACACCTTC

d_call: TRBD1
clone_size: NA
j_call: TRBJ1-1
v_call: TRBV29-1
cdr3_aa: CGTTGTNLNTEAFF
cdr3_nt: TGCGGGACGACAGGGACAAATTTGAACACTGAAGCTTTCTTT

d_call: TRBD1
clone_size: NA
j_call: TRBJ1-1
v_call: TRBV7-3
cdr3_aa: CASSSTGGATEAFF
cdr3_nt: TGTGCCAGCAGCTCGACAGGGGGGGCCACTGAAGCTTTCTTT

d_call: TRBD1
clone_size: NA
j_call: TRBJ1-1
v_call: TRBV6-4
cdr3_aa: CASRTGTGNTEAFF
cdr3_nt: TGTGCCAGCAGGACCGGGACAGGGAACACTGAAGCTTTCTTT

d_call: TRBD1
clone_size: NA
j_call: TRBJ1-2
v_call: TRBV4-2
cdr3_aa: CASSQDHDRDYGYTF
cdr3_nt: TGTGCCAGCAGCCAAGATCACGACAGGGACTATGGCTACACCTTC

d_call: TRBD1
clone_size: NA
j_call: TRBJ1-4
v_call: TRBV5-6
cdr3_aa: CASSLVRTGGTNEKLFF
cdr3_nt: TGTGCCAGCAGCTTGGTGAGGACAGGGGGGACAAATGAAAAACTGTTTTTT

d_call: NA
clone_size: NA
j_call: TRBJ2-3
v_call: TRBV5-6
cdr3_aa: CASSLGERTQYF
cdr3_nt: TGTGCCAGCAGCTTGGGCGAGCGTACGCAGTATTTT

d_call: TRBD1
clone_size: NA
j_call: TRBJ1-2
v_call: TRBV5-5
cdr3_aa: CASSRGDRAHLYGYTF
cdr3_nt: TGTGCCAGCAGCCGGGGAGACAGGGCACACCTGTATGGCTACACCTTC

d_call: TRBD1
clone_size: NA
j_call: TRBJ1-6
v_call: TRBV19
cdr3_aa: CASSVPRTGGNSPLHF
cdr3_nt: TGTGCCAGTAGTGTCCCCAGGACAGGGGGGAATTCACCCCTCCACTTT

d_call: NA
clone_size: once
j_call: TRBJ2-6
v_call: TRBV28
cdr3_aa: CAVRGGGSPSGANVLTF
cdr3_nt: TGTGCCGTAAGAGGGGGAGGGTCCCCCTCTGGGGCCAACGTCCTGACTTTC

d_call: NA
clone_size: NA
j_call: TRBJ1-1
v_call: TRBV20-1
cdr3_aa: CSTRGGTEAFF
cdr3_nt: TGCAGCACCCGGGGAGGGACTGAAGCTTTCTTT

d_call: NA
clone_size: NA
j_call: TRBJ1-4
v_call: TRBV5-1
cdr3_aa: CASSPTGGRGGEKLFF
cdr3_nt: TGCGCCAGCAGCCCGACAGGAGGAAGGGGTGGGGAAAAACTGTTTTTT

d_call: NA
clone_size: NA
j_call: TRBJ2-1
v_call: TRBV7-3
cdr3_aa: CASSLGMNNEQFF
cdr3_nt: TGTGCCAGCAGCTTAGGCATGAACAATGAGCAGTTCTTC

d_call: NA
clone_size: NA
j_call: TRBJ2-7
v_call: TRBV19
cdr3_aa: CASRLFCFETGTYEQYF
cdr3_nt: TGTGCCAGTAGACTCTTTTGCTTTGAGACAGGAACCTACGAGCAGTACTTC

d_call: TRBD1
clone_size: NA
j_call: TRBJ2-7
v_call: TRBV7-9
cdr3_aa: CASSPPRRDRYYEQYF
cdr3_nt: TGTGCCAGCAGCCCCCCCCGCCGGGACAGATACTACGAGCAGTACTTC

d_call: TRBD1
clone_size: NA
j_call: TRBJ1-1
v_call: TRBV6-5
cdr3_aa: CASSYPGQVNTEAFF
cdr3_nt: TGTGCCAGCAGTTACCCTGGACAGGTGAACACTGAAGCTTTCTTT

d_call: NA
clone_size: NA
j_call: TRBJ2-3
v_call: TRBV29-1
cdr3_aa: CSVRGTDTQYF
cdr3_nt: TGCAGCGTCAGGGGCACAGATACGCAGTATTTT

d_call: TRBD1
clone_size: NA
j_call: TRBJ2-7
v_call: TRBV19
cdr3_aa: CASGNRGSYEQYF
cdr3_nt: TGTGCCAGTGGGAACAGGGGGAGCTACGAGCAGTACTTC

d_call: TRBD1
clone_size: NA
j_call: TRBJ1-6
v_call: TRBV29-1
cdr3_aa: CSAQTGGFNSPLHF
cdr3_nt: TGCAGCGCTCAGACAGGGGGCTTTAATTCACCCCTCCACTTT

d_call: TRBD1
clone_size: NA
j_call: TRBJ2-7
v_call: TRBV5-1
cdr3_aa: CASSTTGGTYEQYF
cdr3_nt: TGCGCCAGCAGCACAACAGGGGGAACATACGAGCAGTACTTC

d_call: TRBD2
clone_size: NA
j_call: TRBJ2-2
v_call: TRBV5-4
cdr3_aa: CASSLRGVNTGELFF
cdr3_nt: TGTGCCAGCAGCTTACGGGGGGTAAACACCGGGGAGCTGTTTTTT

d_call: TRBD2
clone_size: NA
j_call: TRBJ2-1
v_call: TRBV6-4
cdr3_aa: CASSLLAGLYNEQFF
cdr3_nt: TGTGCCAGCAGTCTTCTAGCGGGCCTCTACAATGAGCAGTTCTTC

d_call: TRBD1
clone_size: NA
j_call: TRBJ1-1
v_call: TRBV6-5
cdr3_aa: CASIMTGPFGAFF
cdr3_nt: TGTGCCAGCATCATGACAGGGCCCTTTGGAGCTTTCTTT

d_call: NA
clone_size: NA
j_call: TRBJ2-2
v_call: TRBV7-2
cdr3_aa: CASSLRSHGELFF
cdr3_nt: TGTGCCAGCAGTCTGAGGTCACACGGGGAGCTGTTTTTT

d_call: NA
clone_size: NA
j_call: TRBJ1-1
v_call: TRBV11-3
cdr3_aa: CASSHSNTEAFF
cdr3_nt: TGTGCCAGCAGCCACAGCAACACTGAAGCTTTCTTT